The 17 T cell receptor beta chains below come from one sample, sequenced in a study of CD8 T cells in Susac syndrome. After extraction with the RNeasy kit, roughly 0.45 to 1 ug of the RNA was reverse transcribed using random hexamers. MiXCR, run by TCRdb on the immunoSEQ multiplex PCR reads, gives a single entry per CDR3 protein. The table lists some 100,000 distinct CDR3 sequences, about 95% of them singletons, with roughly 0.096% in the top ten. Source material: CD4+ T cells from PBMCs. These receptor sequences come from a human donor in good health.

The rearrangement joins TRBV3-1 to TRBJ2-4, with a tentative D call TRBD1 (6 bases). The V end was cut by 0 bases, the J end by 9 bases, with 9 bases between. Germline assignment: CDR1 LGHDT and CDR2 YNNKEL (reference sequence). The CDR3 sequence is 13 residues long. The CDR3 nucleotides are TGTGCCAGCAGCCAAGATCGAGGGGGCATTCAGTACTTC. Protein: CASSQDRGGIQYF.

CDR3 nucleotide sequence: TGTGCCAGCCAAAACGGGGGGGGACGAGAGACCCAGTACTTC. Amino acids: CASQNGGGRETQYF. The gene calls are TRBV3-1 and TRBJ2-5; TRBD2 agrees at 8 bases. J gave up 4 bases and V 8 bases, and 9 bases lay outside the gene matches. CDR1 is LGHDT, CDR2 YNNKEL, per germline (reference sequence). The CDR3 is 14 amino acids.

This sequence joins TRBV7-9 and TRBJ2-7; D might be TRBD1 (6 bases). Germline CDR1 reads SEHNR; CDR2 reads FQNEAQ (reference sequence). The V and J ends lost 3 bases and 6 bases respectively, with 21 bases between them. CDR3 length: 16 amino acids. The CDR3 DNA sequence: TGTGCCAGCAGCTTGGGGATACAGGGTCTGCCGTTCGAGCAGTACTTC. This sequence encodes CASSLGIQGLPFEQYF.

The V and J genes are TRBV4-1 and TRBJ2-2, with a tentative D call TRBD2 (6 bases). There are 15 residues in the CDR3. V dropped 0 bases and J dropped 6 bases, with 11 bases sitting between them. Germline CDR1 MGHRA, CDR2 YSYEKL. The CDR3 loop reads CASSQERRGSGELFF. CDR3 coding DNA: TGCGCCAGCAGCCAAGAGCGGAGGGGTTCCGGGGAGCTGTTTTTT.

The CDR3 protein is CASSPQDSVSTDTQYF. DNA for the CDR3: TGTGCCAGCAGCCCACAGGATAGTGTAAGCACAGATACGCAGTATTTT. This chain joins TRBV6-6 and TRBJ2-3; D perhaps matches TRBD1 (5 bases). The CDR3 is 16 residues long. V shed 6 bases and J shed 0 bases, with 16 bases lying between them. CDR1 and CDR2 from the germline V gene are MNHNY and SVGAGI (reference sequence).

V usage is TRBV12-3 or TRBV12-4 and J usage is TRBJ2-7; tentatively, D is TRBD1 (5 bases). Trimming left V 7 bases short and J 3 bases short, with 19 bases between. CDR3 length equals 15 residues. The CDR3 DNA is TGTGCCAGCACTATGGGGTCAGGGAACCGCTACGAGCAGTACTTC. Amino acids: CASTMGSGNRYEQYF.

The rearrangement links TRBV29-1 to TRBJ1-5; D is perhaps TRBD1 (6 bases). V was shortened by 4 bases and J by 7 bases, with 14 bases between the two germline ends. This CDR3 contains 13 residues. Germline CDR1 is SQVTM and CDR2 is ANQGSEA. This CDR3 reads CSVAQQGGQPQHF. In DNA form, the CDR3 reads TGCAGCGTTGCCCAACAGGGCGGCCAGCCCCAGCATTTT.

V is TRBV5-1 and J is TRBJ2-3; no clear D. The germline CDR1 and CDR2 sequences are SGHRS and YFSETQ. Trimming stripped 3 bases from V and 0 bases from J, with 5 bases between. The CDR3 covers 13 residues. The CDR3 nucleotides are TGCGCCAGCAGCTCCGCGAGCACAGATACGCAGTATTTT. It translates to CASSSASTDTQYF.

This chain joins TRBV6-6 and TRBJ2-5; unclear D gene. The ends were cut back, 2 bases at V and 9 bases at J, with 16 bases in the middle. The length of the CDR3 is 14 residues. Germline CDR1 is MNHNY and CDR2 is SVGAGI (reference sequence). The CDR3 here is CASSYATGIWAQYF. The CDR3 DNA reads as TGTGCCAGCAGTTACGCCACCGGAATTTGGGCCCAGTACTTC.

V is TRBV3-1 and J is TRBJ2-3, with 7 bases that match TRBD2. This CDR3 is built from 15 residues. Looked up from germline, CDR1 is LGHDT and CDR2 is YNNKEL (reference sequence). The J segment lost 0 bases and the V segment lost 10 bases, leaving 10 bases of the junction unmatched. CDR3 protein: CATRREGRSTDTQYF. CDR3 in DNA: TGTGCCACCAGGAGGGAGGGCCGAAGCACAGATACGCAGTATTTT.

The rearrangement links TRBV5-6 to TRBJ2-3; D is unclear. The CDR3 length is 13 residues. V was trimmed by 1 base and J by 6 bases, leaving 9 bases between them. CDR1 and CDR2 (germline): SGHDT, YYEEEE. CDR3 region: CASSLSDRDTQYF. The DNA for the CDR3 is TGTGCCAGCAGCTTGAGTGATCGGGATACGCAGTATTTT.

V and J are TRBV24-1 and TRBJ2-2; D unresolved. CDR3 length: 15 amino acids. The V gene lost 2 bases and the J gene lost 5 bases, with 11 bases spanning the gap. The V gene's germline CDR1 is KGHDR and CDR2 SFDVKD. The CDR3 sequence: CATSDSWQPTGELFF. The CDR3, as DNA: TGTGCCACCAGTGATTCTTGGCAGCCGACCGGGGAGCTGTTTTTT.

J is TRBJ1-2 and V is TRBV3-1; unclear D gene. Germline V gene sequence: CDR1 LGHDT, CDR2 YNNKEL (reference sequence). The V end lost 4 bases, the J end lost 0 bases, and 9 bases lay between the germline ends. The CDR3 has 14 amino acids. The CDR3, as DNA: TGTGCCAGCAGCCGCACTGCAGCTAACTATGGCTACACCTTC. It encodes CASSRTAANYGYTF.

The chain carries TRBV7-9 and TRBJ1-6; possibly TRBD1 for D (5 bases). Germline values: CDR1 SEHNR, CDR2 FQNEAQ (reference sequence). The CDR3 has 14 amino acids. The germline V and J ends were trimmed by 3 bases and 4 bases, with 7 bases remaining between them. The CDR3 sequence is CASSFGAYNSPLHF. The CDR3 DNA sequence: TGTGCCAGCAGCTTCGGGGCATATAATTCACCCCTCCACTTT.

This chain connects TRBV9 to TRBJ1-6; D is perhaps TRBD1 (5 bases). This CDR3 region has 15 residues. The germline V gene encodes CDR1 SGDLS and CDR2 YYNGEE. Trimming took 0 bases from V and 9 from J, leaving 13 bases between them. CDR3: CASSVEGVSGSPLHF. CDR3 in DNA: TGTGCCAGCAGCGTAGAAGGGGTCTCGGGTTCACCCCTCCACTTT.

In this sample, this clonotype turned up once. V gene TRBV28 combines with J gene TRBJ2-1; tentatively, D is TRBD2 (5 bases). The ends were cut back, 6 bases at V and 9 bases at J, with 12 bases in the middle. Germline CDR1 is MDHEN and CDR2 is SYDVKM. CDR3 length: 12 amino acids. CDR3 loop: CASSFLEGEQFF. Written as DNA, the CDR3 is TGTGCCAGCAGCTTTCTTGAGGGTGAGCAGTTCTTC.

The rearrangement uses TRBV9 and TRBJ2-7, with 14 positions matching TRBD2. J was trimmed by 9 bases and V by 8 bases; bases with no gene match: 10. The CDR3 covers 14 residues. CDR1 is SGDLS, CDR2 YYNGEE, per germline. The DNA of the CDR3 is TGTGCCAGTTCCCCGGGACTAGCGGGAGTAGGGCAGTACTTC. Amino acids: CASSPGLAGVGQYF.